These T cell receptor beta chains were read from a single sample in a study of blood T cells in healthy people across ages. TCRdb re-analysed the 5' RACE reads in MiXCR, keeping a single row per CDR3 protein. In the table there are roughly 1.5 million distinct CDR3 sequences, roughly two fifths of which are singletons. Sequenced input: blood. The receptors derive from a woman younger than 30 in good health. CDR3s include the opening cysteine and the closing phenylalanine or tryptophan. The order of the fields is D gene, J gene, clone size, V gene, CDR3 DNA, CDR3 protein. The D gene is left open where the match is weak. Not all rows give a size; the values are once, few, many and, for expanded clones, a class.

>-|TRBJ2-7|-|TRBV7-9
TGTGCCAGCAGCTTAGTGGACACCTACGAGCAGTACTTC
CASSLVDTYEQYF
>-|TRBJ1-2|-|TRBV29-1
TGCAGCGTCGTTACAGGGAAGAGTAAGGGCTACACCTTC
CSVVTGKSKGYTF
>-|TRBJ1-4|-|TRBV9
TGTGCCAGCAGCCGTGGGGGACAAGGAGAAAAACTGTTTTTT
CASSRGGQGEKLFF
>TRBD1|TRBJ2-1|-|TRBV27
TGTGCCAGCAAACAGTCGGGACAGGGTAGGAATGAGCAGTTCTTC
CASKQSGQGRNEQFF
>TRBD1|TRBJ2-1|once|TRBV12-3/TRBV12-4
TGTGCCAGCACCTTGCGGGACAGGGGGCTCAATGAGCAGTTCTTC
CASTLRDRGLNEQFF
>-|TRBJ2-7|-|TRBV27
TGTGCCAGCAGTTTAGGAGTTCGGGGCCGCTACGAGCAGTACTTC
CASSLGVRGRYEQYF
>-|TRBJ2-4|-|TRBV7-2
TGTGCCAGCAGCTCGGACGTAACGGGGGAGCAGTACTTC
CASSSDVTGEQYF
>-|TRBJ2-5|-|TRBV3-1
TGTGCCAGCAGAGCACAGGGAGGCGGAGAGACCCAGTACTTC
CASRAQGGGETQYF
>TRBD1|TRBJ2-7|-|TRBV7-9
TGTGCCAGCAGCTTAGTCGGACAGGGGGATGGCTACGAGCAGTACTTC
CASSLVGQGDGYEQYF
>-|TRBJ2-1|-|TRBV12-3/TRBV12-4
TGTGCCAGCAAAACGGGACTCTTCAATGAGCAGTTCTTC
CASKTGLFNEQFF
>TRBD2|TRBJ2-7|-|TRBV6-2/TRBV6-3
TGTGCCAGCAGTTACTCGAAACTAGCGGCCTACGAGCAGTACTTC
CASSYSKLAAYEQYF
>-|TRBJ2-1|-|TRBV29-1
TGCAGCGTTGATGAGGTACAGTGGAATGAGCAGTTCTTC
CSVDEVQWNEQFF
>-|TRBJ2-2|-|TRBV4-1
TGCGCCAGCATAGCTGTACCGAACACCGGGGAGCTGTTTTTT
CASIAVPNTGELFF
>-|TRBJ1-6|few|TRBV7-2
TGTGCCAGCAGCCCCGACGGTCGACTAAATAATTCACCCCTCCACTTT
CASSPDGRLNNSPLHF
>-|TRBJ1-1|-|TRBV14
TGTGCCAGCAGCGCCGCCCGGGCCTACACTGAAGCTTTCTTT
CASSAARAYTEAFF
>TRBD1|TRBJ1-2|-|TRBV12-3/TRBV12-4
TGTGCCAGCAGTTTAGCGCGAGACAGGGGGCTGAGCTATGGCTACACCTTC
CASSLARDRGLSYGYTF
>TRBD1|TRBJ1-1|once|TRBV29-1
TGCAGCGTCACAGGACAGGGGTTTGGTGAAGCTTTCTTT
CSVTGQGFGEAFF
>-|TRBJ2-1|few|TRBV25-1
TGTGCCAGCAGTGAAACTCACCAAAGCTCCTACAATGAGCAGTTCTTC
CASSETHQSSYNEQFF
>-|TRBJ2-7|-|TRBV27
TGTGCCAGCAGTTTAAATCCCCCCTATTATGACGAGCAGTACTTC
CASSLNPPYYDEQYF
>-|TRBJ2-5|-|TRBV6-2/TRBV6-3
TGTGCCGGGTCTCGCCGGGGGCATGAGCAGTACTTC
CAGSRRGHEQYF
>-|TRBJ1-4|-|TRBV7-6
TGTGCCAGCAGCCCAAGGGCCGGACATACGAATGAAAAACTGTTTTTT
CASSPRAGHTNEKLFF
>-|TRBJ2-5|-|TRBV6-2/TRBV6-3
TGTGCCAGCAGTTCCCTCGGGACTGCTAAAGAGACCCAGTACTTC
CASSSLGTAKETQYF
>-|TRBJ2-7|-|TRBV30
TGTGCCTGGAATAAAGGGGGAAGTTACGAGCAGTACTTC
CAWNKGGSYEQYF
>-|TRBJ2-1|-|TRBV7-2
TGTGCCAGCAGCTTGGCCGGAGGGCTAGCCTACAATGAGCAGTTCTTC
CASSLAGGLAYNEQFF